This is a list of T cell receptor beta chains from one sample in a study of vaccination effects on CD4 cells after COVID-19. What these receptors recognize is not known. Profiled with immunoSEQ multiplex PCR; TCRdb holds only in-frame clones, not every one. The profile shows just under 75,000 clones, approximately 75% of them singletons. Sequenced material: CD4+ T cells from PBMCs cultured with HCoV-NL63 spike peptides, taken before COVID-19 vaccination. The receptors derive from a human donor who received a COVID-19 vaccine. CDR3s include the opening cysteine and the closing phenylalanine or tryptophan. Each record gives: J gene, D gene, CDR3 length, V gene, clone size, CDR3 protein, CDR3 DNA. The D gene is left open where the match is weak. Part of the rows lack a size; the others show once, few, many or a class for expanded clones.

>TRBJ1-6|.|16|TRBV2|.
CASISREGGYNSPLHF
TGTGCCAGCATCAGCAGGGAGGGTGGGTATAATTCACCCCTCCACTTT
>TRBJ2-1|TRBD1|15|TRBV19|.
CASSSQGARTNEQFF
TGTGCCAGTAGCTCTCAGGGGGCGCGAACCAATGAGCAGTTCTTC
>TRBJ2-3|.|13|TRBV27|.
CASSLFSTDTQYF
TGTGCCAGCAGTTTGTTTTCGACAGATACGCAGTATTTT
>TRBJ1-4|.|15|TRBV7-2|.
CASSFDSGGDEKLFF
TGTGCCAGCAGCTTTGATTCGGGGGGCGATGAAAAACTGTTTTTT
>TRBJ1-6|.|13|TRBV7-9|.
CASSLAGASGHHF
TGTGCCAGCAGCTTAGCTGGGGCCTCAGGTCACCACTTT
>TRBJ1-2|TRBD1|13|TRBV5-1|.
CASSLDRGNGYTF
TGCGCCAGCAGCTTAGACAGGGGCAATGGCTACACCTTC
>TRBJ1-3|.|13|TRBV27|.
CASRLSSGNTIYF
TGTGCCAGCAGATTAAGCTCTGGAAACACCATATATTTT
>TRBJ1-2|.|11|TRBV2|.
CASSMVGGYTF
TGTGCCAGCAGCATGGTCGGAGGCTACACCTTC
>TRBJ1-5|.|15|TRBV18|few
CASSPGQVSNQPQHF
TGTGCCAGCTCACCGGGGCAGGTCAGCAATCAGCCCCAGCATTTT
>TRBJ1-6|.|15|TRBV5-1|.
CASSPLGSWDSPLHF
TGCGCCAGCAGCCCGCTAGGGAGTTGGGATTCACCCCTCCACTTT
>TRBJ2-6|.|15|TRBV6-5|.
CASSYSRGGANVLTF
TGTGCCAGCAGTTACTCCCGTGGAGGGGCCAACGTCCTGACTTTC
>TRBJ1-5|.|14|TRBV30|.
CAWNSGTSNQPQHF
TGTGCCTGGAATAGCGGGACATCCAATCAGCCCCAGCATTTT
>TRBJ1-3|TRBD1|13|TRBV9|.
CASSLGQDNTIYF
TGTGCCAGCAGCCTTGGACAGGATAACACCATATATTTT
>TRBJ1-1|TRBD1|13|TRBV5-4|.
CASSWGQDTEAFF
TGTGCCAGCAGCTGGGGACAGGACACTGAAGCTTTCTTT
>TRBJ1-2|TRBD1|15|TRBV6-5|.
CASRDRTGTNYGYTF
TGTGCCAGCAGAGACCGGACAGGAACCAACTATGGCTACACCTTC
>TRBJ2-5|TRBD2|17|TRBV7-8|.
CASSPTLGRGAQETQYF
TGTGCCAGCAGCCCGACCCTCGGGCGGGGGGCGCAAGAGACCCAGTACTTC
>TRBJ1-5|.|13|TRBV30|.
CAWSLGTNQPQHF
TGTGCCTGGAGCTTGGGGACAAATCAGCCCCAGCATTTT
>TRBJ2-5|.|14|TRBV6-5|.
CASRYSGFQETQYF
TGTGCCAGCAGGTACTCAGGGTTCCAAGAGACCCAGTACTTC
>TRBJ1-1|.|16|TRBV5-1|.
CASSLAEGVGKTEAFF
TGCGCCAGCAGCTTGGCCGAGGGGGTAGGGAAGACTGAAGCTTTCTTT